This TCR beta chain appears in the sequencing data of a study of blood T cells in healthy people across ages (dated by TCRdb to between 2015 and 2017). Broadly, across the study: In model experiments, template switching captured roughly one uniquely barcoded TCR beta cDNA molecule for every two T cells. Using the same blood draw, the study looked at two additional independent replicas of 1 million unique cDNA reads for two donors, one aged 18 to 30 and the other aged 80 or older. To track age-related changes in TCR beta repertoire diversity, the study relied on deep sequencing normalized with unique cDNA molecular identifiers. Four age groups were formed from the donors: young (average about 15 years), middle-aged (just under 40), aged (62) and long-lived (about 80). Donors of different ages were randomly distributed across sequencing lanes to avoid experimental bias.

To note about this clonotype: The antigen it recognizes is unknown. No base quality values were provided; no much bigger clone lies one nucleotide off.

Receptors were amplified or captured by 5' RACE. Sequencing was carried out with an Illumina HiSeq 2500. A second roughly 6 to 12 cycle PCR used a sample-barcoded 5' primer and a J-beta primer mix. Each TCR beta cDNA molecule received a unique molecular identifier from a template-switch 5' adaptor carrying 12 random nucleotides. At least 2.5 million CDR3-containing paired-end reads were obtained from each sample. First-strand cDNA was synthesized from all RNA with the Mint cDNA synthesis kit, primed by a TRBC-specific oligonucleotide. Following uracil-DNA glycosylase treatment, all cDNA underwent a first 18-cycle PCR with the universal primers M1SS and BC2_uni_R. In the authors' own workflow: Normalization of each sample was performed by random selection of 1 million high-quality reads, each carrying a distinct molecular identifier. Instead of being binned into consensus sequences, reads that shared molecular identifiers were thrown out. MiTCR, set to a Q25 quality threshold and the strictest error-elimination algorithm, was used for CDR3 identification, clonotype clustering and error correction. Lower-bound total TCR beta diversity was estimated with a nonparametric unseen species model using Euler transformation. Using fastp trimming at Q25 and MiXCR clonotype assembly, TCRdb reanalyzed the public sequencing data and kept in-frame beta chains. Rows merge per CDR3 protein into single entries with the most common DNA and genes. These V and J calls are TCRdb output, not the study's own analysis. The sample yields some 1.6 million distinct CDR3 sequences; roughly 32% were counted once. The ten largest clones represent about 11% of the sample.

What the research found in general, with its limitations: The percentage of naive T cells measured by flow cytometry correlated strongly with observed TCR beta diversity. Donor CMV infection status was unknown, potentially confounding age-related changes in expanded clonotypes. Since profiling was done on bulk unsorted PBMCs, naive and antigen-experienced compartments could not be conclusively compared. Estimates of total diversity from one million sequenced T cells were regarded as lower bounds and underestimates. Compared with the aged group, more naive CD4+ T cells, fewer expanded clones and increased TCR diversity were shown by the long-lived group, suggesting age selection. Observed TCR beta diversity per million T cells fell roughly linearly with age, and a significant reduction was already apparent by age around 44.

The approximately 41 donors, aged 6 to 90 years, were systemically healthy Caucasian individuals from Russia. Ten milliliters of peripheral blood were drawn from each donor into EDTA-treated Vacutainer tubes. Ficoll-Paque density-gradient centrifugation was used to isolate PBMCs, with at least 6.5 million per sample. Total RNA, at least 5 micrograms per sample, was extracted from PBMCs with Trizol reagent. Naive CD45RAhigh/CD27high T cell percentages were measured by flow cytometry on a PBMC aliquot from every donor. From the cysteine through the phenylalanine, the CDR3 covers 13 amino acids. The CDR3 DNA has 39 bases and is translated from base 1. The germline V gene yields MGHRA for CDR1 and YSYEKL for CDR2. V loses 3 bases, J loses 4 bases, and the germline ends lie 9 bases apart.

The chain is assembled from TRBV4-1 and TRBJ1-2; the D gene is perhaps TRBD1, from 6 matching bases. Sequencing was carried out using blood. The receptor was derived from a woman in her 30s in good health. The CDR3 reads as follows: CASSHLDSYGYTF. At the DNA level, the sequence is TGCGCCAGCAGCCATTTGGACAGCTATGGCTACACCTTC.